This T cell receptor (beta chain) was sequenced during a study of CD8 T cells in ankylosing spondylitis. Study-wide results and caveats: There was a TCR beta motif, made of eight highly homologous variants, that appeared characteristic of ankylosing spondylitis blood. In peripheral blood, disease-linked CD8+ clones occurred at relatively low frequencies.

MiXCR, applied by TCRdb to the 5' RACE reads, yields one record per CDR3 protein. Of a few hundred thousand distinct CDR3 sequences listed, 20% were seen once; the top ten hold about 3.7%. Many counts were recorded for this clonotype. The antigen remains unidentified. Mismatch with germline at one junction end may stem from a read error. The CDR3 spans 12 residues. From germline, CDR1 is SGHTA and CDR2 FQGNSA. The TCR was taken from a female donor with ankylosing spondylitis or in good health (not recorded which). The sample comprised blood, either unsorted or a sorted T cell fraction (not recorded which). The chain employs TRBV7-2 and TRBJ2-5; no clear D gene. The CDR3 nucleotides are TGTGCCAGCAGTTTAGTGAGGGAGACCCAGTACTTC. Amino acid sequence: CASSLVRETQYF.